Shown below are 15 T cell receptor beta chains from a single sample sequenced in a study of beta chain features in type 1 diabetes. Every bit of the isolated RNA underwent reverse transcription, so sequencing read expressed TCRB transcripts. TCRdb's table, derived via immunoSEQ multiplex PCR, lists solely in-frame clones and lacks some. The table shows a few hundred thousand clones, with roughly 16% occurring only once. What was sequenced was naive CD4+ T cells from blood. The receptor source for this set is a young woman in good health.

The chain couples TRBV6-5 to TRBJ2-1; TRBD1 is a possible D gene (7 bases). The V gene lost 5 bases and the J gene lost 7 bases, with 15 bases spanning the gap. The CDR3 runs to 14 residues. CDR1 is MNHEY, CDR2 SVGAGI, per germline. CDR3: CASSGAGGLNEQFF. In DNA form, the CDR3 reads TGTGCCAGCAGTGGGGCAGGGGGGTTAAATGAGCAGTTCTTC.

This chain connects TRBV4-3 to TRBJ2-7; 9 positions agree with TRBD2. V trimming: 4 bases; J trimming: 3 bases; junction bases outside the gene matches: 10. The germline V gene has CDR1 LGHNA and CDR2 YSLEER. This CDR3 has 16 residues. The CDR3 loop reads CASSRILGLASYEQYF. In nucleotides, the CDR3 is TGCGCCAGCAGCCGGATCCTCGGACTAGCGAGCTACGAGCAGTACTTC.

The rearrangement links TRBV19 to TRBJ2-7; maybe TRBD2 (6 bases). V gave up 4 bases and J gave up 3 bases, with 13 bases separating them. The CDR3 runs 14 residues. CDR1 LNHDA and CDR2 SQIVND come from the germline V gene (reference sequence). CDR3 residues: CASSTGSSDYEQYF. DNA of the CDR3: TGTGCCAGTAGTACGGGCTCTAGCGACTACGAGCAGTACTTC. The full variable domain, with the rest looked up from reference TRBV19 and TRBJ2-7, is DGGITQSPKYLFRKEGQNVTLSCEQNLNHDAMYWYRQDPGQGLRLIYYSQIVNDFQKGDIAEGYSVSREKKESFPLTVTSAQKNPTAFYLCASSTGSSDYEQYFGPGTRLTVT.

The chain is built from TRBV28 and TRBJ2-7; 13 bases align to TRBD2. The germline V gene has CDR1 MDHEN and CDR2 SYDVKM. V lost 4 bases, J lost 2 bases, and 5 bases stayed unmatched. The CDR3 sequence is 16 residues long. The CDR3 DNA reads as TGTGCCAGCAGTTATAGACTAGCGGGAGGTACCTACGAGCAGTACTTC. This sequence encodes CASSYRLAGGTYEQYF.

The gene calls are TRBV25-1 and TRBJ2-5, with TRBD2 matching 10 bases. This CDR3 is 17 amino acids long. From germline, CDR1 is MGHDK and CDR2 SYGVNS. Unmatched junction bases numbered 10, after V lost 1 base and J lost 5 bases. CDR3 nucleotides: TGTGCCAGCAGTGAATTGGGTTTAGCGGGAGGCACCGAGACCCAGTACTTC. It specifies CASSELGLAGGTETQYF.

The chain couples TRBV10-3 to TRBJ2-4, with 10 nucleotides matching TRBD1. The CDR3 is 14 residues long. CDR1 is ENHRY and CDR2 is SYGVKD in the germline V gene. V lost 5 bases and J lost 5; bases outside the gene matches: 3. CDR3 bases: TGTGCCATCAGTTCAGGGACAGGGGAAAACATTCAGTACTTC. Amino acid sequence: CAISSGTGENIQYF.

V is TRBV28 and J is TRBJ2-7; 12 bases are shared with TRBD2. CDR3 length equals 18 residues. Germline V gene sequence: CDR1 MDHEN, CDR2 SYDVKM. J was trimmed by 0 bases and V by 4 bases; bases with no gene match: 10. The CDR3 is CASSSPGTSGLSSYEQYF. CDR3 nucleotides: TGTGCCAGCAGTTCTCCCGGGACTAGCGGGCTGAGCTCCTACGAGCAGTACTTC. Supplemented by reference TRBV28 and TRBJ2-7, the full variable domain reads DVKVTQSSRYLVKRTGEKVFLECVQDMDHENMFWYRQDPGLGLRLIYFSYDVKMKEKGDIPEGYSVSREKKERFSLILESASTNQTSMYLCASSSPGTSGLSSYEQYFGPGTRLTVT.

The table lists this clone with a few counts. This chain uses TRBV7-2 with TRBJ1-1, with D possibly being TRBD1 (5 bases). Germline lookup yields CDR1 SGHTA and CDR2 FQGNSA. Trimming cost V 0 bases and J 4 bases, with 9 bases left between them. The CDR3 is 14 amino acids. The CDR3 DNA sequence: TGTGCCAGCAGCTTAGCCACAGGAAGCACTGAAGCTTTCTTT. Amino acid sequence: CASSLATGSTEAFF.

The chain recombines TRBV27 with TRBJ2-7, with 9 bases fitting TRBD1. V lost 8 bases to trimming and J lost 0 bases; unmatched junction nucleotides: 5. This CDR3 is 14 amino acids long. CDR1 is MNHEY, CDR2 SMNVEV, per germline (reference sequence). The CDR3, as DNA: TGTGCCAGCCGGGACAGGGTGAGCTCCTACGAGCAGTACTTC. It translates to CASRDRVSSYEQYF.

This rearrangement joins TRBV5-4 to TRBJ2-2; 9 bases agree with TRBD1. This CDR3 comprises 15 residues. Germline V CDR1 and CDR2: SGHNT, YYREEE (reference sequence). The junction had 4 bases not matched to a gene; V was cut back by 4 bases and J by 3 bases. The CDR3 region has the DNA TGTGCCAGCAGCGACAGGGGGATCGACACCGGGGAGCTGTTTTTT. It translates to CASSDRGIDTGELFF. The entire variable domain, with the rest obtained from reference TRBV5-4 and TRBJ2-2, is as follows: ETGVTQSPTHLIKTRGQQVTLRCSSQSGHNTVSWYQQALGQGPQFIFQYYREEENGRGNFPPRFSGLQFPNYSSELNVNALELDDSALYLCASSDRGIDTGELFFGEGSRLTVL.

The V call is TRBV28, the J call TRBJ2-5, with TRBD2 identical over 8 bases. The V gene's germline CDR1 is MDHEN and CDR2 SYDVKM. The V segment lost 5 bases and the J segment 5 bases; nucleotides outside the gene matches: 16. The CDR3 is 17 residues long. CDR3 in amino acids: CASSVRVSGTIRETQYF. The CDR3 nucleotides read TGTGCCAGCAGTGTGCGGGTTAGCGGGACCATACGGGAGACCCAGTACTTC.

This clone came up a few times. The chain links TRBV30 to TRBJ2-5; 7 bases agree with TRBD1. J lost 2 bases, V lost 6 bases, and 9 bases had no gene match. The CDR3 spans 14 residues. Germline V lookup: CDR1 GTSNPN, CDR2 SVGIG (reference sequence). CDR3: CACFLRDRQETQYF. The CDR3, as DNA: TGTGCCTGTTTCCTCCGGGACAGACAAGAGACCCAGTACTTC. Based on the CDR3 plus reference TRBV30 and TRBJ2-5, the full variable domain is SQTIHQWPATLVQPVGSPLSLECTVEGTSNPNLYWYRQAAGRGLQLLFYSVGIGQISSEVPQNLSASRPQDRQFILSSKKLLLSDSGFYLCACFLRDRQETQYFGPGTRLLVL.

This clone has just a few counts. This chain uses TRBV28 with TRBJ2-7; 9 bases are shared with TRBD1. CDR1 is MDHEN, CDR2 SYDVKM, per germline. V shed 6 bases, J shed 4 bases, and the junction held 10 bases outside the gene matches. The CDR3 has 15 residues. CDR3 sequence reads: CASSTSTGGGYEQYF. Here the CDR3 DNA reads TGTGCCAGCAGCACCTCGACAGGGGGAGGGTACGAGCAGTACTTC.

The CDR3: CASTGTGNQPQHF. The CDR3 DNA reads as TGTGCCAGCACCGGGACAGGCAATCAGCCCCAGCATTTT. The V and J genes are TRBV2 and TRBJ1-5, with TRBD1 matching 7 bases. There are 13 residues in the CDR3. Per the germline V gene, CDR1 is SNHLY and CDR2 is FYNNEI. Trimming removed 7 bases from V and 2 bases from J; junction bases left unmatched: 2.

V is TRBV18 and J is TRBJ2-1, with unresolved D. Germline CDR1 KGHSH, CDR2 LQKENI. Trimming removed 4 bases at V and 0 bases at J, with 10 bases between. There are 15 residues in the CDR3. CDR3 protein: CASSRSENSYNEQFF. In DNA form, the CDR3 reads TGTGCCAGCTCACGTTCAGAAAACTCCTACAATGAGCAGTTCTTC.